This T cell receptor beta chain appears in the sequencing data of a study of blood T cells in healthy people across ages. Note on this clonotype: One end of the junction varies from germline; a read error may be responsible.

This CDR3 has 13 amino acids. PCR was performed a second time for about 7 to 11 cycles using a sample-barcoded 5' primer and a J-beta primer mix. TCRdb re-called the 5' RACE reads through MiXCR, storing one row per CDR3 protein. The table has over 550,000 distinct CDR3 sequences, about 30% seen once. V is TRBV12-3 or TRBV12-4 and J is TRBJ2-3; D is ambiguous. Sequenced input: blood. This TCR came from a woman over 75 in good health. In DNA form, the CDR3 reads TGTGCCAGCAGTCTGTCGACGGCAGATGCGCAGTATTTT. Translated: CASSLSTADAQYF.